What follows are 29 T cell receptor beta chains derived from one specimen sequenced in a study of cytomegalovirus exposure and HLA in healthy donors. A multiplex PCR was run with 60 Vbeta primers and 13 Jbeta primers. Assay: immunoSEQ multiplex PCR; the TCRdb copy retains only in-frame clones and omits some. The table lists about 43,000 clones, around 58% of them singletons, with 9.5% to 15% in the top ten. Sequencing input: PBMCs. These receptors all stem from a man aged 60 to 75 in good health and CMV-seropositive.

The chain uses TRBV27 and TRBJ1-1, with D perhaps TRBD1 (5 bases). From germline, CDR1 is MNHEY and CDR2 SMNVEV (reference sequence). V was shortened by 2 bases and J by 1 base, with 8 bases between the two germline ends. CDR3 length equals 14 residues. The CDR3 coding sequence is TGTGCCAGCAGTTTAGCGGGGGGGAACACTGAAGCTTTCTTT. As protein: CASSLAGGNTEAFF.

The chain joins TRBV10-2 to TRBJ2-5; possible D gene TRBD2, 6 bases. The J call may be mistaken, given a closer DNA end match to TRBJ2-7. The CDR3 covers 16 residues. Germline CDR1 is WSHSY and CDR2 is SAAADI. The CDR3: CASSELTALAPGEQYF. The CDR3, as DNA: TGCGCCAGCAGTGAGTTGACAGCACTAGCTCCGGGCGAGCAGTACTTC.

The chain is built from TRBV29-1 and TRBJ2-6, with 8 bases aligning to TRBD1. J was trimmed by 4 bases and V by 6 bases; bases with no gene match: 2. This CDR3 contains 13 residues. Per the germline V gene, CDR1 is SQVTM and CDR2 is ANQGSEA. The CDR3 nucleotides read TGCAGCGTCCAGGGGGCCGGGGCCAACGTCCTGACTTTC. Translating it yields CSVQGAGANVLTF.

The gene calls are TRBV7-9 and TRBJ2-7, with TRBD2 as a possible D gene (5 bases). V was trimmed by 1 base and J by 2 bases, leaving 15 bases between them. CDR1 and CDR2 (germline): SEHNR, FQNEAQ (reference sequence). This CDR3 spans 16 amino acids. CDR3 DNA: TGTGCCAGCAGCTTAGTAGGTCTAGCCTCGACCTACGAGCAGTACTTC. Its protein is CASSLVGLASTYEQYF.

The rearrangement uses TRBV4-1 and TRBJ1-1; D is ambiguous. V was pared by 0 bases and J by 1 base, with 12 bases between. The CDR3 consists of 16 residues. CDR1 is MGHRA and CDR2 is YSYEKL in the germline V gene. The CDR3 spells CASSQDSLGRNTEAFF. CDR3 sequence (DNA): TGCGCCAGCAGCCAAGATTCCCTTGGGAGGAACACTGAAGCTTTCTTT.

The CDR3 DNA reads as TGTGCCAGCAGCACCTTAGCGGGAGGGCCCCTCAATGAGCAGTTCTTC. This gives the protein CASSTLAGGPLNEQFF. The V and J genes are TRBV7-3 and TRBJ2-1; TRBD2 matches at 11 bases. Germline trimming cut 5 bases from V and 6 bases from J; bases unmatched to any gene: 9. Germline lookup yields CDR1 SGHTA and CDR2 FQGTGA. The CDR3 spans 16 residues. Full variable domain (remainder filled in from reference TRBV7-3 and TRBJ2-1): GAGVSQTPSNKVTEKGKYVELRCDPISGHTALYWYRQSLGQGPEFLIYFQGTGAADDSGLPNDRFFAVRPEGSVSTLKIQRTERGDSAVYLCASSTLAGGPLNEQFFGPGTRLTVL.

The chain combines TRBV18 with TRBJ2-3, with 7 bases aligning to TRBD2. Unmatched junction bases numbered 4, after V lost 1 base and J lost 6 bases. The germline CDR1 and CDR2 sequences are KGHSH and LQKENI. The CDR3 has 14 residues. CDR3 amino acids: CASSPREGVDTQYF. The CDR3 nucleotides read TGTGCCAGCTCACCACGGGAGGGAGTGGATACGCAGTATTTT.

The V call is TRBV9, the J call TRBJ2-5, with TRBD1 matching 7 bases. Germline V gene sequence: CDR1 SGDLS, CDR2 YYNGEE. V was clipped by 4 bases and J by 2 bases; unmatched bases: 5. The CDR3 extends over 14 amino acids. As DNA, the CDR3 is TGTGCCAGCAGCCGTCAGGGGGATCAAGAGACCCAGTACTTC. It yields the protein CASSRQGDQETQYF. Drawing the rest from reference TRBV9 and TRBJ2-5, the complete variable domain is DSGVTQTPKHLITATGQRVTLRCSPRSGDLSVYWYQQSLDQGLQFLIQYYNGEERAKGNILERFSAQQFPDLHSELNLSSLELGDSALYFCASSRQGDQETQYFGPGTRLLVL.

This chain uses TRBV6-1 with TRBJ2-6, with D uncertain. Germline CDR1 reads MNHNS; CDR2 reads SASEGT. CDR3 length: 14 residues. Trimming pared 6 bases from V and 2 bases from J, leaving 8 bases between. The CDR3 is CASRAQAGANVLTF. The CDR3 DNA reads TGTGCCAGCAGGGCCCAGGCTGGGGCCAACGTCCTGACTTTC.

This rearrangement joins TRBV4-1 to TRBJ1-6; D is unclear. The CDR3 totals 15 residues. The germline CDR1 and CDR2 sequences are MGHRA and YSYEKL. Trimming cost V 0 bases and J 7 bases, with 10 bases left between them. CDR3 region: CASSQEGGKNSPLHF. The CDR3 DNA sequence: TGCGCCAGCAGCCAAGAAGGCGGCAAGAATTCACCCCTCCACTTT.

This clone was seen a single time. The gene calls are TRBV11-3 and TRBJ2-1, with D possibly TRBD2 on 5 matching bases. This CDR3 has 15 amino acids. CDR1 SGHNT and CDR2 YENEEA come from the germline V gene. V lost 5 bases and J 5 bases, leaving 16 bases between the germline ends. CDR3 residues: CASSIRGRPDNEQFF. In nucleotides, the CDR3 is TGTGCCAGCAGCATCCGGGGAAGGCCAGACAATGAGCAGTTCTTC.

V gene TRBV19 combines with J gene TRBJ2-1; 11 bases fit TRBD2. CDR3 length: 14 residues. The germline gives CDR1 LNHDA, CDR2 SQIVND (reference sequence). Trimming cost V 6 bases and J 7 bases; bases outside gene matches: 5. CDR3 region: CASSTTSGSNEQFF. For the CDR3, the DNA is TGTGCCAGTAGCACAACTAGCGGGAGTAATGAGCAGTTCTTC.

This clone has more than one count but fewer than ten. The chain employs TRBV29-1 and TRBJ2-5; D possibly corresponds to TRBD1 (5 bases). Germline lookup yields CDR1 SQVTM and CDR2 ANQGSEA. The CDR3 has 12 residues. V shed 5 bases and J shed 4 bases, with 11 bases lying between them. The CDR3 region has the DNA TGCAGCGTTCGGACAATCGGAGAGACCCAGTACTTC. Its protein product is CSVRTIGETQYF. The whole variable domain, filled in from reference TRBV29-1 and TRBJ2-5, reads SAVISQKPSRDICQRGTSLTIQCQVDSQVTMMFWYRQQPGQSLTLIATANQGSEATYESGFVIDKFPISRPNLTFSTLTVSNMSPEDSSIYLCSVRTIGETQYFGPGTRLLVL.

This clone was counted between two and nine times. The V call is TRBV5-1, the J call TRBJ1-1; D unresolved. Looked up from germline, CDR1 is SGHRS and CDR2 is YFSETQ. V lost 0 bases and J 5 bases, leaving 14 bases between the germline ends. The length of the CDR3 is 15 residues. CDR3: CASSLVVGAGTEAFF. In DNA, the CDR3 is TGCGCCAGCAGCTTGGTTGTGGGAGCGGGGACTGAAGCTTTCTTT.

This chain uses TRBV28 with TRBJ2-7; D remains ambiguous. Germline values: CDR1 MDHEN, CDR2 SYDVKM. V was cut by 6 bases and J by 4 bases, with 13 bases left in between. The CDR3 is 13 amino acids. The chain's CDR3 is CASSLPAGYEQYF. The CDR3 bases are TGTGCCAGCAGCCTCCCGGCCGGGTACGAGCAGTACTTC. Variable domain in full (rest from reference TRBV28 and TRBJ2-7): DVKVTQSSRYLVKRTGEKVFLECVQDMDHENMFWYRQDPGLGLRLIYFSYDVKMKEKGDIPEGYSVSREKKERFSLILESASTNQTSMYLCASSLPAGYEQYFGPGTRLTVT.

This clone was detected once. The CDR3 is CASSPHQGGGYTF. CDR3 coding DNA: TGTGCCAGCTCACCCCATCAGGGAGGCGGCTACACCTTC. This sequence joins TRBV18 and TRBJ1-2, with TRBD1 as a possible D gene (5 bases). Germline V gene data show CDR1 as KGHSH and CDR2 as LQKENI. V lost 3 bases, J lost 8 bases, and 13 bases lay in between. This CDR3 contains 13 residues.

The CDR3 nucleotides read TGTGCCTGGAGGCCTAGCGTATCCGAGCAGTACTTC. Its protein product is CAWRPSVSEQYF. The chain combines TRBV30 with TRBJ2-7; D perhaps matches TRBD2 (6 bases). Trimming took off 3 bases at V and 6 bases at J, with 12 bases between the two ends. The CDR3 contains 12 residues. In germline, CDR1 is GTSNPN, CDR2 SVGIG (reference sequence).

The J gene is TRBJ2-2, the V gene TRBV6-4; the match to TRBD2 covers 10 bases. The germline V gene has CDR1 MRHNA and CDR2 SNTAGT. The CDR3 covers 19 residues. Trimming cost V 6 bases and J 1 base; bases outside gene matches: 14. The CDR3 here is CASRAARGSGRRNTGELFF. The CDR3 bases are TGTGCCAGCAGGGCGGCCCGGGGTAGCGGGAGGCGGAACACCGGGGAGCTGTTTTTT.

V gene TRBV7-9 combines with J gene TRBJ1-4; D is undetermined. The CDR3 has 14 residues. Germline CDR1 SEHNR, CDR2 FQNEAQ (reference sequence). V was clipped by 0 bases and J by 11 bases, with 13 bases between them. DNA of the CDR3: TGTGCCAGCAGCTTAGCGTCGGACTTGAGGAAACTGTTTTTT. Translating gives CASSLASDLRKLFF. The full variable domain, rest sourced from reference TRBV7-9 and TRBJ1-4, is DTGVSQNPRHKITKRGQNVTFRCDPISEHNRLYWYRQTLGQGPEFLTYFQNEAQLEKSRLLSDRFSAERPKGSFSTLEIQRTEQGDSAMYLCASSLASDLRKLFFGSGTQLSVL.

The chain employs TRBV29-1 and TRBJ2-4, with 13 positions matching TRBD2. Germline V lookup: CDR1 SQVTM, CDR2 ANQGSEA. J was trimmed by 8 bases and V by 7 bases; bases with no gene match: 11. CDR3 size: 15 residues. The CDR3 sequence is CSAGLAGAGVDIQYF. CDR3 coding DNA: TGCAGCGCAGGACTAGCGGGAGCTGGGGTTGACATTCAGTACTTC.

The chain joins TRBV11-2 to TRBJ2-7, with a weak D call TRBD2 (6 bases). The V gene lost 1 base and the J gene lost 4 bases, with 14 bases spanning the gap. The CDR3 extends over 15 amino acids. Looked up from germline, CDR1 is SGHAT and CDR2 is FQNNGV. CDR3 DNA: TGTGCCAGCAGCTTAGGATTTGGGCTAGCGTACGAGCAGTACTTC. Its protein product is CASSLGFGLAYEQYF.

This chain joins TRBV13 and TRBJ2-1, with 9 bases fitting TRBD2. The CDR3 runs 16 residues. Germline V lookup: CDR1 PRHDT, CDR2 FYEKMQ (reference sequence). The V gene end was trimmed by 5 bases and the J gene end by 8 bases; junction bases not matched to a gene: 13. The CDR3 spells CASSNTLAGEKDEQFF. In DNA form, the CDR3 reads TGTGCCAGCAGCAACACGTTAGCGGGGGAGAAGGATGAGCAGTTCTTC.

V is TRBV4-1 and J is TRBJ1-2; 9 bases are shared with TRBD1. The length of the CDR3 is 16 residues. Germline loops: CDR1 MGHRA, CDR2 YSYEKL. The V segment lost 5 bases and the J segment 3 bases; nucleotides outside the gene matches: 10. The CDR3: CASSTSGTGIDYGYTF. DNA for the CDR3: TGCGCCAGCAGCACTTCCGGGACAGGGATTGACTATGGCTACACCTTC.

The rearrangement links TRBV2 to TRBJ1-3; TRBD1 matches 7 bases. The CDR3 is made up of 16 amino acids. The V gene's germline CDR1 is SNHLY and CDR2 FYNNEI. Trimming cost V 7 bases and J 0 bases; bases outside gene matches: 9. DNA for the CDR3: TGTGCCAGCAAGGATCCGGGACAGTCCTCTGGAAACACCATATATTTT. This translates into CASKDPGQSSGNTIYF.

The V gene is TRBV15, the J gene TRBJ2-1, with 9 bases identical to TRBD2. The CDR3 loop spans 18 amino acids. Germline values: CDR1 LNHNV, CDR2 YYDKDF (reference sequence). The V and J ends lost 0 bases and 7 bases, in that order; junction bases with no gene match: 13. The CDR3 here is CATSRDPPGGRVRNEQFF. Written as DNA, the CDR3 is TGTGCCACCAGCAGAGACCCCCCAGGCGGGAGGGTCCGGAATGAGCAGTTCTTC.

This clone came up a few times. The CDR3 DNA sequence: TGCGCCAGCAGCCCCGGTGGTAGCGGGAGTAGCACAGATACGCAGTATTTT. This gives the protein CASSPGGSGSSTDTQYF. This chain connects TRBV5-1 to TRBJ2-3, with 9 bases aligning to TRBD2. The CDR3 runs to 17 residues. The germline V gene encodes CDR1 SGHRS and CDR2 YFSETQ. Germline trimming cut 4 bases from V and 0 bases from J; bases unmatched to any gene: 9.

Regarding this clone: The junction shows a germline mismatch at one end, possibly a read error. The chain combines TRBV4-3 with TRBJ1-4; TRBD1 agrees at 7 bases. Germline V gene data show CDR1 as LGHNA and CDR2 as YSLEER. This CDR3 has 15 amino acids. The CDR3 here is CVSSRATGSGEKLFF. CDR3 nucleotide sequence: TGCGTCAGCAGCCGAGCGACAGGGTCAGGGGAAAAACTGTTTTTT.

V is TRBV14 and J is TRBJ2-1; no clear D gene. Trimming stripped 0 bases from V and 8 bases from J, with 20 bases between. This CDR3 is 17 amino acids long. In germline, CDR1 is SGHDN, CDR2 FVKESK. The CDR3 spells CASSQDAVGFGTDEQFF. CDR3 sequence (DNA): TGTGCCAGCAGCCAAGATGCTGTTGGATTCGGTACAGATGAGCAGTTCTTC.

This clone occurred a few times. The chain links TRBV11-2 to TRBJ2-1; 8 bases map to TRBD2. The junction had 5 bases not matched to a gene; V was cut back by 2 bases and J by 8 bases. This CDR3 region has 14 residues. From germline, CDR1 is SGHAT and CDR2 FQNNGV. CDR3 DNA: TGTGCCAGCAGCTTAAGCGGGAGTAGCGATGAGCAGTTCTTC. It encodes CASSLSGSSDEQFF.